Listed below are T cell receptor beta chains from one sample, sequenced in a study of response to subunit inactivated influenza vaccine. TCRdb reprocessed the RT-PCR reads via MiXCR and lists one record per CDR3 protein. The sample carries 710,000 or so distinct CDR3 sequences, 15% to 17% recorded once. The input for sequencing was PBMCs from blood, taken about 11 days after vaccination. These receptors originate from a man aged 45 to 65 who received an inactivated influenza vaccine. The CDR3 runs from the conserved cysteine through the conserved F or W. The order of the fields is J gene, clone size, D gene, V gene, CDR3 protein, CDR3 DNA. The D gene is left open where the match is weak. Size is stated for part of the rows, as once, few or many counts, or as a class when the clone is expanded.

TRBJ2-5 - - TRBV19 CASGGRQQETQYF TGTGCCAGTGGGGGTCGGCAGCAAGAGACCCAGTACTTC
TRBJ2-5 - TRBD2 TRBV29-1 CSVGLAGETQYF TGCAGCGTTGGGCTAGCGGGAGAGACCCAGTACTTC
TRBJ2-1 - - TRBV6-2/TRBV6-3 CASRDGQGGVNEQFF TGTGCCAGCAGGGATGGGCAGGGAGGTGTCAATGAGCAGTTCTTC
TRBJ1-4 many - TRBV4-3 CASSQRPWDPEKLFF TGCGCCAGCAGCCAACGCCCCTGGGACCCTGAAAAACTGTTTTTT
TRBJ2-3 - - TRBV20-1 CSAIHPGGQDTQYF TGCAGTGCTATCCACCCCGGGGGCCAGGATACGCAGTATTTT
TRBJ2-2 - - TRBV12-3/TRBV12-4 CASRRGTPATGELFF TGTGCCAGCAGGAGAGGGACACCCGCCACCGGGGAGCTGTTTTTT
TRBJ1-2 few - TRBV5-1 CASSQLGATDGYTF TGCGCCAGCAGCCAATTAGGGGCTACAGATGGCTACACCTTC
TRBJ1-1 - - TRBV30 CAWRGRRVEAFF TGTGCCTGGAGAGGACGGCGAGTTGAAGCTTTCTTT
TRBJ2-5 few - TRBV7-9 CASSWGGRQETQYF TGTGCCAGCAGCTGGGGGGGCCGCCAAGAGACCCAGTACTTC
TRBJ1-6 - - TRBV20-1 CSARDGGHNSPLHF TGCAGTGCTAGAGATGGGGGGCATAATTCACCCCTCCACTTT
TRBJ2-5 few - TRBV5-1 CASSLEGVQETQYF TGCGCCAGCAGCTTGGAGGGTGTTCAAGAGACCCAGTACTTC
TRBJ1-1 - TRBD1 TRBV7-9 CAITGTENTEAFF TGTGCCATTACCGGGACAGAGAACACTGAAGCTTTCTTT
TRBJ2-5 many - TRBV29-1 CSTRQRGETQYF TGCAGCACTCGACAGAGGGGTGAGACCCAGTACTTC
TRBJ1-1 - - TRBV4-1 CASSRSGLNTEAFF TGCGCCAGCTCTAGATCTGGGCTGAACACTGAAGCTTTCTTT
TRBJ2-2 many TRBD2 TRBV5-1 CASSLAGGYTGELFF TGTGCCAGCAGCTTAGCGGGAGGGTACACCGGGGAGCTGTTTTTT
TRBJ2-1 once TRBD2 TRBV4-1 CASSQENSPTSGGYNEQFF TGCGCCAGCAGCCAAGAAAATTCCCCTACTAGCGGTGGATACAATGAGCAGTTCTTC
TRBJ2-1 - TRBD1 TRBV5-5 CASSGGGTGSNEQFF TGTGCCAGCAGCGGCGGCGGGACAGGGTCCAATGAGCAGTTCTTC
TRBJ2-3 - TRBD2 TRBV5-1 CASSGRLAQTSTDTQYF TGCGCCAGCAGCGGCCGACTAGCACAGACTAGCACAGATACGCAGTATTTT
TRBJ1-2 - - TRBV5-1 CASSPKPPGQEDGYTF TGCGCCAGCAGCCCGAAACCGCCGGGACAAGAGGATGGCTACACCTTC
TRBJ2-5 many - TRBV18 CASSPPDGTQYF TGTGCCAGCTCACCACCGGACGGGACCCAGTACTTC
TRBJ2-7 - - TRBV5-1 CASSLVEGATPYEQYF TGCGCCAGCAGCTTGGTCGAGGGTGCGACCCCCTACGAGCAGTACTTC
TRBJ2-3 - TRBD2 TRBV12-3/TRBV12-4 CASSFAGGENTDTQYF TGTGCCAGCAGTTTTGCGGGGGGCGAAAACACAGATACGCAGTATTTT
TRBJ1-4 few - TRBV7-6 CASSPEAGNEKLFF TGTGCCAGCAGCCCCGAGGCAGGGAACGAAAAACTGTTTTTT
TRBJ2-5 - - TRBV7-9 CASSSDRFQGSRTQYF TGTGCCAGCAGCTCAGATCGATTTCAGGGTTCTCGGACCCAGTACTTC
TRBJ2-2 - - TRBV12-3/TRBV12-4 CASSLVGVPGELFF TGTGCCAGCAGTTTAGTAGGGGTCCCCGGGGAGCTGTTTTTT
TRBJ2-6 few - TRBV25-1 CASAVSSGANVLTF TGTGCCAGCGCTGTATCCTCCGGGGCCAACGTCCTGACTTTC
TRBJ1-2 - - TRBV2 CASIRRGSTNYGYTF TGTGCCAGCATCCGCAGGGGCTCAACTAACTATGGCTACACCTTC
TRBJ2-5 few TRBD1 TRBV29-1 CSVATGGHGETQYF TGCAGCGTCGCGACAGGGGGACATGGGGAGACCCAGTACTTC